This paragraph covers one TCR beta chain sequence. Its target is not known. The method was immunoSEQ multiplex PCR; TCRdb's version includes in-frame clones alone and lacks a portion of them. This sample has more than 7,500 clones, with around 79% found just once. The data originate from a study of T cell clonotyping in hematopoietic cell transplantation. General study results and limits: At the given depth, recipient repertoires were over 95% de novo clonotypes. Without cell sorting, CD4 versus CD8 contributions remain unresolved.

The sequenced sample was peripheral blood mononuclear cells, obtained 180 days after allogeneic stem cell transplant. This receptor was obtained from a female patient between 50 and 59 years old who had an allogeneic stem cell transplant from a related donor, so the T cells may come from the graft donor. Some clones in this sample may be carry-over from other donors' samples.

CDR3 amino acids: CASSYDGTQETQYF. DNA for the CDR3: TGCGCCAGCAGTTACGACGGGACGCAAGAGACCCAGTACTTC. The chain joins TRBV5-1 to TRBJ2-5; D may match TRBD1 or TRBD2 (5 bases each). Trimming removed 5 bases from V and 2 bases from J, with 13 bases in between. The CDR3 contains 14 residues. Germline CDR1 SGHRS, CDR2 YFSETQ.